Sequencing of this TCR beta chain was carried out in a study of blood T cell repertoires in COVID-19. The CDR3 runs 14 residues. The V end lost 4 bases, the J end lost 8 bases, and 15 bases lay between the germline ends. Germline V gene lookup returns CDR1 SGHNT and CDR2 YYREEE (reference sequence). This clone showed up just a few times. This table comes from immunoSEQ multiplex PCR, and its TCRdb copy is limited to in-frame clones, with some not included. The table lists 150,000 to 200,000 clones, roughly 75% of them singletons. The V gene is TRBV5-4, the J gene TRBJ2-2; D perhaps matches TRBD1 (6 bases). Sequences were obtained from peripheral blood. This TCR was recovered from a man in his 70s with active or convalescent COVID-19. The CDR3 nucleotides are TGTGCCAGCAGCCGAGAGGGGGAAAGAGGGGAGCTGTTTTTT. It codes for CASSREGERGELFF.